This T cell receptor (beta chain) was documented in a study of shared clonotypes between healthy human individuals. The study, taken as a whole, reports: Only blood was sampled; tissue repertoires likely differ. Larger richness was generally estimated for naive than memory subsets.

Concerning this clone: Its antigen is still unknown.

How the authors handled the data: In the immunoSEQ data, sequences were junction-only and lacked quality scores, so filtering differed. Clones were read by immunoSEQ multiplex PCR, and TCRdb kept only the in-frame ones, dropping some. That table is the source of V, J and clone size, and D and trimming were worked out from the DNA. Among approximately 1,000,000 clones listed, 60% to 85% were seen once. The germline gives CDR1 SGDLS, CDR2 YYNGEE. CDR3 size: 15 residues. V lost 4 bases, J lost 1 base, and 14 bases lay in between. This chain connects TRBV9 to TRBJ2-5; no definite D call. What was sequenced was memory CD4+ T cells from PBMCs. Subset denoted: CD45RA-negative fraction. This clonotype was sampled from a man between 18 and 29 years old in good health. Some clones in this sample may be carry-over from other donors' samples. CDR3 coding DNA: TGTGCCAGCAGCCCCCGGGCTCGGGCCCAAGAGACCCAGTACTTC. Translation gives CASSPRARAQETQYF.